This TCR beta chain was found in a study of blood T cell repertoires in COVID-19 (TCRdb year 2020). Regarding the research as a whole: The collaborator samples originated in the United States, Italy and Spain and spanned the acute and convalescent phases of COVID-19. Deeply sampled blood TCRbeta repertoires from subjects exposed to, actively infected with, or recovered from COVID-19 were included in the dataset. Samples came from the ongoing ImmuneRACE study (first 160 participants) plus 1,254 subjects from 6 global collaborators. The prospective study material was composed of cDNA or gDNA derived from T cells, B-cell-depleted T cells, or PBMCs. The repertoires were released in a freely available public database intended as a resource for research on the immune response to SARS-CoV-2. Where available, HLA class I and class II types were obtained from metadata supplied by the sample provider rather than from assay-based typing. Nearly every sample came with metadata listing a de-identified subject ID, COVID-19 status, age in years and sex.

Overall results and qualifications from the work: The quantity of clinical and demographic metadata differed by source and by participant and was supplied without curation.

Participants in the prospective study were aged about 18 to 95 years, lived in approximately 26 United States geographic areas, and enrolled through a virtual design. Cohort assignment in the prospective study relied on participant-reported clinical history from a screening survey and a study questionnaire. Recovered participants in ImmuneRACE Cohort 3 were defined as having two consecutive negative NP/OP PCR tests, clearance from a healthcare professional, or resolution of symptoms. Each participant in the prospective study had whole blood, serum and a nasopharyngeal or oropharyngeal swab collected by mobile phlebotomists. Additional blood draws and questionnaires over a roughly two-month period could optionally be provided by prospective study participants. Prospective study blood samples were shipped either frozen or at room temperature before DNA extraction. TCRbeta CDR3 regions were amplified from genomic DNA using the immunoSEQ Assay, a bias-controlled multiplex PCR. In the authors' own workflow: The number of nucleated cells in each sample was estimated from the amplification of reference gene primers within the assay. Sequence reads were collapsed and filtered to measure the absolute abundance of every unique TCRbeta CDR3 rearrangement. For each sample, productive Simpson clonality was calculated as the square root of Simpson's diversity index across productive rearrangements. In its TCRdb copy, this immuneACCESS table keeps in-frame sequences only and misses some clones. Where compared with another copy, unresolved V genes explain less than half of these, and the others have no known cause. The V and J calls and the clone size are those of that table, but D and trimming were determined from the DNA. A total of some 490,000 clones appear in this sample, about 88% of them only once. Around 7.9% of the sample is taken by the ten largest.

The V end loses 6 bases and the J end loses 7 bases, and a stretch of 10 bases separates them. Inclusive of the bounding cysteine and phenylalanine, the CDR3 is 13 residues long. Of all the DNA, just the CDR3 is kept, 39 bases in frame from base 1. CDR1 and CDR2 are drawn from the germline V gene: SNHLY, FYNNEI. With respect to this clone: Its recognized antigen is unknown. No per-base quality is available; no much larger clone lies one base away.

The source is a woman aged 60-70 years who had recovered from COVID-19. The chain was built from TRBV2 and TRBJ1-6, with the D gene not confidently named. The sample comprised PBMCs or T cells enriched from blood (not recorded which). The sequence in DNA is TGTGCCAGCAGCGCACAGTTAAATTCACCCCTCCACTTT. This yields the protein CASSAQLNSPLHF.